This T cell receptor beta chain is from a study of blood T cell repertoires in COVID-19. Across the whole study: COVID-19 samples from acute and convalescent phases originated in the United States, Italy and Spain. PBMCs, B-cell-depleted T cells, or T cells provided the cDNA or gDNA that made up the material.

Seattle patients were enrolled during active infection and followed longitudinally. J lost 2 bases, V lost 4 bases, and 4 bases had no gene match. The CDR3 contains 14 residues. The germline V gene encodes CDR1 SGHRS and CDR2 YFSETQ. In the study's own analysis: Scientists estimated how many nucleated cells there were by amplifying reference gene primers. The repertoire was sequenced with immunoSEQ multiplex PCR; TCRdb's copy has only in-frame clones and lacks some. D and trimming come from the DNA, and the V and J calls and clone size come from that table. This sample yields over 150,000 clones, of which about 85% are seen a single time; 0.63% belongs to the top ten.

Sequences were obtained from peripheral blood. The sequence was obtained from a man in his 60s with COVID-19, enrolled during active disease. The chain is built from TRBV5-1 and TRBJ1-1; 8 bases align to TRBD1. CDR3 region: CASSTGQGNTEAFF. The CDR3 region has the DNA TGCGCCAGCAGCACTGGACAGGGTAACACTGAAGCTTTCTTT. Full variable domain (rest looked up from reference TRBV5-1 and TRBJ1-1): KAGVTQTPRYLIKTRGQQVTLSCSPISGHRSVSWYQQTPGQGLQFLFEYFSETQRNKGNFPGRFSGRQFSNSRSEMNVSTLELGDSALYLCASSTGQGNTEAFFGQGTRLTVV.